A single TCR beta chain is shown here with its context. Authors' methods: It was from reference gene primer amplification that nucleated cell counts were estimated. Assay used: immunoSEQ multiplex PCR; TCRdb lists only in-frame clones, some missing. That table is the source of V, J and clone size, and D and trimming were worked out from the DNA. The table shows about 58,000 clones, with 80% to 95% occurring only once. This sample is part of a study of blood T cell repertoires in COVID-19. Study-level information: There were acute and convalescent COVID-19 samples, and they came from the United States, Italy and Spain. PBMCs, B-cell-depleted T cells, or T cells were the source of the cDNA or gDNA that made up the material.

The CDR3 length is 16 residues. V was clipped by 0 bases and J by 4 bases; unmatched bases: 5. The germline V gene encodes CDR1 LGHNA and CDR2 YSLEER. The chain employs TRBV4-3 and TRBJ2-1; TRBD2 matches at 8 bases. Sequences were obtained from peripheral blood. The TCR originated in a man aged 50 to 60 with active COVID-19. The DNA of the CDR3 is TGCGCCAGCAGCCAAGATTTTGCGGGGGGATACAATGAGCAGTTCTTC. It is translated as CASSQDFAGGYNEQFF.